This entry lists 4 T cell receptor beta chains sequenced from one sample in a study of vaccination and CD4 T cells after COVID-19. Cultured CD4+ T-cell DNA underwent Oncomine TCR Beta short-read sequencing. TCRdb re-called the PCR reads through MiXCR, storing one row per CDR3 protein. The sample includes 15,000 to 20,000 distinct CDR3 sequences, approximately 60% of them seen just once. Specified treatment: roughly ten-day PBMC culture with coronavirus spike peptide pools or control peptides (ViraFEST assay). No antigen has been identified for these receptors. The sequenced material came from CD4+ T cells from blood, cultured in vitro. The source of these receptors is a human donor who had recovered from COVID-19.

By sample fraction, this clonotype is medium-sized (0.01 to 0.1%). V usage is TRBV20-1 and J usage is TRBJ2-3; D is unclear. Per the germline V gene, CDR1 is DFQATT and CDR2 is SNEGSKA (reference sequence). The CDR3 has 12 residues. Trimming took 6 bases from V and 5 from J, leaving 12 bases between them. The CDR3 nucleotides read TGCAGTGCACAAAGGGAAAGAGATACGCAGTATTTT. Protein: CSAQRERDTQYF.

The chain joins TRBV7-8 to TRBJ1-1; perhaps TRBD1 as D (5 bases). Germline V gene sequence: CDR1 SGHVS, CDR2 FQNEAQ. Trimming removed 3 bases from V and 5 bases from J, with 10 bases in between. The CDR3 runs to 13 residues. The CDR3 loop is CASSLRGETEAFF. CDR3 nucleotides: TGTGCCAGCAGCTTGAGGGGAGAGACTGAAGCTTTCTTT.

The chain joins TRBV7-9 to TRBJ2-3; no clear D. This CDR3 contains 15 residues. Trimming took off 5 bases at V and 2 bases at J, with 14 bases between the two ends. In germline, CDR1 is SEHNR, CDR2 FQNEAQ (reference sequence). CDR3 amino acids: CASSVAHSNTDTQYF. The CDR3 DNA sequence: TGTGCCAGCAGCGTGGCCCACTCAAACACAGATACGCAGTATTTT.

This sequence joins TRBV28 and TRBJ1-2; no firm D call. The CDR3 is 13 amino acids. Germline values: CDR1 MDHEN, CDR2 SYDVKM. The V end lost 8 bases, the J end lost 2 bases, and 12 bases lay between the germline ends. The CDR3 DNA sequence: TGTGCCAGCCAGGACGGGATCAACTATGGCTACACCTTC. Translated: CASQDGINYGYTF.